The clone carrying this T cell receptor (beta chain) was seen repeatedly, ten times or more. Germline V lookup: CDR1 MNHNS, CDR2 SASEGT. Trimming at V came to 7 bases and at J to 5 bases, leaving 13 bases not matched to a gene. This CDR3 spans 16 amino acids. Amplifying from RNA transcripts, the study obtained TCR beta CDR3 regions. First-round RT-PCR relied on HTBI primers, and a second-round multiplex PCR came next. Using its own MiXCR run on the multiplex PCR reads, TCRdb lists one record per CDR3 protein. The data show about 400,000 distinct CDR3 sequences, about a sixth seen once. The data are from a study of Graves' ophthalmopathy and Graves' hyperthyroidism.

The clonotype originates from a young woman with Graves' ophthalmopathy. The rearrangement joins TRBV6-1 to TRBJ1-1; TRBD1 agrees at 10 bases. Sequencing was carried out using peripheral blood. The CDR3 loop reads CASTYRRQGAGTEAFF. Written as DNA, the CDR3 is TGTGCCAGCACCTATCGGAGACAGGGGGCAGGGACTGAAGCTTTCTTT.